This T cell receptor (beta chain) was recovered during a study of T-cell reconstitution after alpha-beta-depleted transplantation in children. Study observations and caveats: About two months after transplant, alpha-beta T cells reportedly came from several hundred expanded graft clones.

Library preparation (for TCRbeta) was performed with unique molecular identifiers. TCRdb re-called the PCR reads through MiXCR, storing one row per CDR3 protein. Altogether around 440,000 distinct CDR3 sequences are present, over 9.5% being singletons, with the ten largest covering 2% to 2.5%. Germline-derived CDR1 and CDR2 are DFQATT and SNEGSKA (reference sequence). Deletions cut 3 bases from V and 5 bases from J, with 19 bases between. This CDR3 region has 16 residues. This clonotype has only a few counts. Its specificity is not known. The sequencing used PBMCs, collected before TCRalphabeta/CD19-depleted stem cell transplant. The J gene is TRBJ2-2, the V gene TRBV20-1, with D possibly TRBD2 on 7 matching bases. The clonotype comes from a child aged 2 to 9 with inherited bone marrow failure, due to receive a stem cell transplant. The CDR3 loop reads CSASDLRGRVTGELFF. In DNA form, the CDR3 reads TGCAGTGCTAGCGATTTGCGGGGGCGGGTGACCGGGGAGCTGTTTTTT.